What follows describes a single TCR beta chain. Its antigen specificity is not known. No clone much larger than this one lies a single base away; base qualities are absent. Collaborating institutions collected whole blood in K2EDTA tubes following their own protocols. Collaborator samples were shipped for TCRbeta analysis as frozen whole blood, isolated PBMCs, or DNA extracted from either sample type. This entry comes from a study of blood T cell repertoires in COVID-19 (dated by TCRdb to 2018 to 2020). General notes on the study: The collaborator samples originated in the United States, Italy and Spain and spanned the acute and convalescent phases of COVID-19. Deeply sampled blood TCRbeta repertoires from subjects exposed to, actively infected with, or recovered from COVID-19 were included in the dataset. Where HLA class I and class II types were available, the types were taken from metadata supplied by the sample provider, not from assay-based typing. The repertoires were made available in a free public database intended to serve as a resource for research on the immune response to SARS-CoV-2. The prospective study material was composed of cDNA or gDNA derived from T cells, B-cell-depleted T cells, or PBMCs. The samples were drawn from the first 160 participants of the ongoing ImmuneRACE study and from 1,200 or so subjects provided by 6 global collaborators. Sample metadata almost always included a de-identified subject ID, COVID-19 status, age in years and sex.

Beyond this particular receptor, the publication reports: Clinical and demographic metadata were provided uncurated, with the amount varying by source and participant.

The immunoSEQ Assay, a bias-controlled multiplex PCR, was used to amplify TCRbeta CDR3 regions from genomic DNA. The paper's data handling went like this. Within the assay, amplification of reference gene primers was used to estimate how many nucleated cells each sample contained. To quantify the absolute abundance of each unique TCRbeta CDR3 rearrangement, sequence reads were collapsed and filtered. For each sample, productive Simpson clonality was calculated by taking the square root of Simpson's diversity index across productive rearrangements. The clones in this table, taken by TCRdb from immuneACCESS, are in-frame only. Not every clone is retained; where verified, under half of the shortfall comes from an unresolved V gene, and the cause of the rest is unknown. The V and J calls and clone size are taken from that table; D and trimming were inferred from the DNA. The sample yields fewer than 300,000 clones; about 83% were counted once. The biggest ten clones account for approximately 6% of the sample.

The cysteine opens and the phenylalanine closes a CDR3 of 16 amino acids. Kept here is only the CDR3 DNA, which spans 48 bases and is read in frame from base 1. For CDR1 and CDR2, the germline V gene lists SGHDT and YYEEEE. Germline trimming: 4 bases from V, 2 bases from J; junction bases outside gene matches: 10. Sequencing used peripheral blood. This TCR was recovered from an elderly man with acute or convalescent COVID-19. The sequence links TRBV5-6 to TRBJ2-7, and TRBD1 matches 9 of the central bases. The CDR3 protein sequence reads: CASSPDRGVFTYEQYF. The nucleotide sequence is given as TGTGCCAGCAGCCCGGACAGGGGCGTCTTTACCTACGAGCAGTACTTC.